One sample yielded the 27 T cell receptor beta chains listed below, sequenced in a study of T cell responses to AZD1222 COVID-19 vaccine. Using immunoSEQ multiplex PCR, the repertoire was profiled, and TCRdb retains in-frame clones only, with some absent. The table includes about 96,000 clones, 90% detected once. The source was peripheral blood, collected on day 0 of AZD1222 vaccination. The receptor set was obtained from an adult in good health.

This clone has only one observation. Germline and junction disagree at one end, which may indicate a read error. V is TRBV7-9 and J is TRBJ2-3; D gene ambiguous. The CDR3 has 11 residues. Germline V gene lookup returns CDR1 SEHNR and CDR2 FQNEAQ (reference sequence). CDR3 protein: CASSYLDTPYF. As DNA, the CDR3 is TGTGCCAGCAGCTACCTAGATACGCCGTATTTT.

The V call is TRBV5-1, the J call TRBJ2-3, with unresolved D. Trimming cost V 6 bases and J 2 bases, with 7 bases left between them. From germline, CDR1 is SGHRS and CDR2 YFSETQ. This CDR3 is built from 12 residues. Here the CDR3 DNA reads TGCGCCAGCACCTTCGACACAGATACGCAGTATTTT. This sequence encodes CASTFDTDTQYF.

This clone was seen a handful of times. This chain joins TRBV2 and TRBJ2-3; 9 bases map to TRBD1. The CDR3 runs 15 residues. J lost 0 bases, V lost 8 bases, and 6 bases had no gene match. Per the germline V gene, CDR1 is SNHLY and CDR2 is FYNNEI. CDR3 region: CASLKQGASTDTQYF. The CDR3 region has the DNA TGTGCCAGCCTGAAACAGGGGGCGAGCACAGATACGCAGTATTTT. The full variable domain, in which reference TRBV2 and TRBJ2-3 provide the parts outside the CDR3, is EPEVTQTPSHQVTQMGQEVILRCVPISNHLYFYWYRQILGQKVEFLVSFYNNEISEKSEIFDDQFSVERPDGSNFTLKIRSTKLEDSAMYFCASLKQGASTDTQYFGPGTRLTVL.

The chain is built from TRBV11-2 and TRBJ2-6, with 12 bases identical to TRBD1. Germline V CDR1 and CDR2: SGHAT, FQNNGV. This CDR3 is built from 17 residues. Trimming at V came to 5 bases and at J to 2 bases, leaving 4 bases not matched to a gene. CDR3: CASSVRDRGPGANVLTF. Here the CDR3 DNA reads TGTGCCAGCAGCGTCCGGGACAGGGGGCCTGGGGCCAACGTCCTGACTTTC.

This chain uses TRBV15 with TRBJ1-1; D may be TRBD1 (6 bases). In germline, CDR1 is LNHNV, CDR2 YYDKDF (reference sequence). The CDR3 is made up of 17 amino acids. Trimming took off 1 base at V and 6 bases at J, with 21 bases between the two ends. CDR3 DNA: TGTGCCACCAGCAGAGTCCCGTCGAGGCGGACAGATCCTGAAGCTTTCTTT. This gives the protein CATSRVPSRRTDPEAFF. Looking up the rest from reference TRBV15 and TRBJ1-1 gives the full variable domain: DAMVIQNPRYQVTQFGKPVTLSCSQTLNHNVMYWYQQKSSQAPKLLFHYYDKDFNNEADTPDNFQSRRPNTSFCFLDIRSPGLGDTAMYLCATSRVPSRRTDPEAFFGQGTRLTVV.

The rearrangement links TRBV5-1 to TRBJ1-4; 7 bases match TRBD1. The CDR3 is 15 amino acids. Trimming removed 4 bases from V and 10 bases from J; junction bases left unmatched: 13. CDR1 and CDR2 from the germline V gene are SGHRS and YFSETQ. The CDR3 DNA sequence: TGCGCCAGCAGCCGGGACAGTACTGGAGGGGCAAAACTGTTTTTT. Translation gives CASSRDSTGGAKLFF.

This clone has just one count. The chain employs TRBV28 and TRBJ1-2; TRBD1 aligns across 12 bases. The junction had 7 bases not matched to a gene; V was cut back by 6 bases and J by 8 bases. CDR3 size: 14 residues. The V gene's germline CDR1 is MDHEN and CDR2 SYDVKM. The CDR3 DNA sequence: TGTGCCAGCAGCTCGGGACAGGGGGCGTACGGCTACACCTTC. Its translation is CASSSGQGAYGYTF.

The V and J genes are TRBV2 and TRBJ1-1, with D possibly TRBD1 on 6 matching bases. There are 15 residues in the CDR3. Trimming shortened V by 7 bases and J by 3 bases, and 18 bases separated the two germline ends. CDR1 is SNHLY and CDR2 is FYNNEI in the germline V gene. The CDR3 protein is CASTIPGGADTEAFF. The CDR3 DNA follows: TGTGCCAGCACTATCCCGGGGGGGGCGGACACTGAAGCTTTCTTT.

The CDR3 loop reads CASSSSKGGPMNTEAFF. Written as DNA, the CDR3 is TGTGCCAGCTCGTCCTCGAAGGGGGGCCCCATGAACACTGAAGCTTTCTTT. The chain couples TRBV18 to TRBJ1-1, with D perhaps TRBD1 (6 bases). The germline CDR1 and CDR2 sequences are KGHSH and LQKENI. The CDR3 has 17 residues. Deletions cut 6 bases from V and 0 bases from J, with 20 bases between.

This clone came up a few times. The chain has TRBV4-1 and TRBJ2-7; 8 bases agree with TRBD1. Germline-derived CDR1 and CDR2 are MGHRA and YSYEKL. Trimming took 1 base from V and 3 from J; bases not matched to a gene: 5. This CDR3 has 15 amino acids. CDR3 DNA: TGCGCCAGCAGCCAAGTCGGCAGGGGGCACTACGAGCAGTACTTC. Translation gives CASSQVGRGHYEQYF.

The V call is TRBV6-2 or TRBV6-3, the J call TRBJ2-7, with D possibly being TRBD1 (5 bases). The CDR3 is 15 amino acids. The germline V gene encodes CDR1 MNHEY and CDR2 SVGEGT. V shed 2 bases and J shed 0 bases, with 11 bases lying between them. Written as DNA, the CDR3 is TGTGCCAGCAGTTACCTGGACACTATCTCCTACGAGCAGTACTTC. This sequence encodes CASSYLDTISYEQYF.

The chain is built from TRBV27 and TRBJ2-7; tentatively, D is TRBD2 (6 bases). V was cut by 6 bases and J by 0 bases, with 9 bases left in between. The CDR3 is made up of 13 amino acids. In germline, CDR1 is MNHEY, CDR2 SMNVEV (reference sequence). Here the CDR3 reads CASRPTSSYEQYF. The CDR3 nucleotides are TGTGCCAGCAGACCGACTAGCTCCTACGAGCAGTACTTC.

This clone appeared a few times. The CDR3 is CASSALVGRSGELFF. In DNA, the CDR3 is TGTGCCAGTAGTGCCCTGGTAGGGAGGAGCGGGGAGCTGTTTTTT. The genes are TRBV19 and TRBJ2-2; TRBD2 might be the D (6 bases). This CDR3 region has 15 residues. V was shortened by 5 bases and J by 7 bases, with 17 bases between the two germline ends. Germline loops: CDR1 LNHDA, CDR2 SQIVND (reference sequence).

The chain has TRBV11-3 and TRBJ2-1; 15 nucleotides align to TRBD2. Germline V gene lookup returns CDR1 SGHNT and CDR2 YENEEA. The CDR3 has 14 residues. The V gene end was trimmed by 5 bases and the J gene end by 7 bases; junction bases not matched to a gene: 0. CDR3 nucleotide sequence: TGTGCCAGCAGCGGGACTAGCGGGAGGAATGAGCAGTTCTTC. It translates to CASSGTSGRNEQFF.

J is TRBJ2-3 and V is TRBV7-9; D is possibly TRBD1 (6 bases). The length of the CDR3 is 14 residues. V was clipped by 8 bases and J by 2 bases, with 14 bases between them. CDR1 and CDR2 from the germline V gene are SEHNR and FQNEAQ (reference sequence). The CDR3 DNA reads as TGTGCCAGCCAGTGGGACACGCACACAGATACGCAGTATTTT. This gives the protein CASQWDTHTDTQYF.

The chain links TRBV7-2 to TRBJ1-1; D not resolved. The CDR3 spans 12 residues. Germline CDR1 SGHTA, CDR2 FQGNSA. Trimming removed 8 bases from V and 6 bases from J, with 13 bases in between. The CDR3, as DNA: TGTGCCAGCCGTCGGAGACTGGCTGAAGCTTTCTTT. Translated: CASRRRLAEAFF.

This chain links TRBV28 with TRBJ2-1; D is ambiguous. This CDR3 is 13 amino acids long. With 3 bases removed from V and 7 bases from J, the gap between germline ends came to 10 bases. Germline V gene sequence: CDR1 MDHEN, CDR2 SYDVKM. The CDR3 loop reads CASSFNLGNEQFF. The CDR3 coding sequence is TGTGCCAGCAGTTTCAACCTGGGGAATGAGCAGTTCTTC.

This clone was seen once. The gene calls are TRBV2 and TRBJ2-1; 15 bases match TRBD2. The CDR3 loop spans 15 amino acids. V trimming: 6 bases; J trimming: 6 bases; junction bases outside the gene matches: 3. From germline, CDR1 is SNHLY and CDR2 FYNNEI. CDR3 DNA: TGTGCCAGCAGGTTGGGACTAGCGGGAGGCAATGAGCAGTTCTTC. This gives the protein CASRLGLAGGNEQFF.

The gene calls are TRBV18 and TRBJ2-7, with D hard to call. CDR3 size: 11 residues. V lost 4 bases and J 4 bases, leaving 5 bases between the germline ends. CDR1 and CDR2 from the germline V gene are KGHSH and LQKENI. The CDR3, as DNA: TGTGCCAGCTCACTGGATTACGAGCAGTACTTC. Its translation: CASSLDYEQYF.

The genes are TRBV28 and TRBJ1-4; 7 bases line up with TRBD1. This CDR3 spans 12 amino acids. CDR1 MDHEN and CDR2 SYDVKM come from the germline V gene. V dropped 7 bases and J dropped 7; count of bases not matched to a gene: 3. The CDR3 region has the DNA TGTGCCAGCACGGACAGGTTTGAAAAACTGTTTTTT. Protein: CASTDRFEKLFF.

V and J are TRBV10-3 and TRBJ2-7; 8 bases align to TRBD2. Trimming cost V 0 bases and J 6 bases; bases outside gene matches: 7. The CDR3 extends over 15 amino acids. Germline V gene lookup returns CDR1 ENHRY and CDR2 SYGVKD. The CDR3 spells CAISESPGRVGEQYF. DNA of the CDR3: TGTGCCATCAGTGAGTCTCCCGGGAGGGTCGGCGAGCAGTACTTC.

The chain joins TRBV2 to TRBJ1-1, with a weak D call TRBD1 (5 bases). CDR3 length: 15 amino acids. Trimming shortened V by 1 base and J by 4 bases, and 13 bases separated the two germline ends. Germline V gene sequence: CDR1 SNHLY, CDR2 FYNNEI. This CDR3 is CASSEVVGRATEAFF. DNA of the CDR3: TGTGCCAGCAGTGAAGTTGTGGGGCGAGCCACTGAAGCTTTCTTT.

The chain carries TRBV24-1 and TRBJ2-7; D not resolved. The germline V gene has CDR1 KGHDR and CDR2 SFDVKD. The CDR3 loop spans 14 amino acids. Trimming shortened V by 1 base and J by 6 bases, and 12 bases separated the two germline ends. The chain's CDR3 is CATSDFRADSEQYF. Written as DNA, the CDR3 is TGTGCCACCAGTGATTTCCGGGCAGACTCCGAGCAGTACTTC.

The gene calls are TRBV6-2 or TRBV6-3 and TRBJ1-5; TRBD1 aligns across 7 bases. Germline CDR1 MNHEY, CDR2 SVGEGT. Losses at the gene ends were 0 bases for V and 3 bases for J; bases not matched to a gene: 5. The CDR3 is 16 amino acids. CDR3 in amino acids: CASSYSDRYYNQPQHF. Here the CDR3 DNA reads TGTGCCAGCAGTTACTCGGACAGGTACTACAATCAGCCCCAGCATTTT.

Only one count was recorded for this clone. The CDR3 nucleotides are TGTGCCAGCTCACCCGGGACAGGGGACGAGCAGTACTTC. Its protein is CASSPGTGDEQYF. The genes are TRBV18 and TRBJ2-7, with TRBD1 identical over 10 bases. The CDR3 has 13 residues. The junction had 1 base not matched to a gene; V was cut back by 3 bases and J by 5 bases. The V gene's germline CDR1 is KGHSH and CDR2 LQKENI.

The rearrangement joins TRBV12-3 or TRBV12-4 to TRBJ2-7, with D unresolved. This CDR3 is built from 11 residues. V lost 6 bases and J lost 7, with 10 bases in between. CDR3 in amino acids: CASSQTREQYF. CDR3 coding DNA: TGTGCCAGCAGCCAAACAAGGGAGCAGTACTTC.

CDR3 DNA: TGCGCCAGCAGCCCCGCAGGGGGCGAGGGGCTATACGAGCAGTACTTC. This gives the protein CASSPAGGEGLYEQYF. The chain recombines TRBV4-1 with TRBJ2-7; the match to TRBD1 covers 8 bases. The CDR3 has 16 residues. Germline V gene data show CDR1 as MGHRA and CDR2 as YSYEKL. The J segment lost 4 bases and the V segment lost 4 bases, leaving 12 bases of the junction unmatched.